The rows below give T cell receptor beta chains drawn from one sample of a study of monozygotic twins with inflammatory bowel disease. After re-calling the 5' RACE reads, TCRdb lists one entry per CDR3 protein, DNA absent. This sample contains about 440,000 distinct CDR3 sequences. Sequences were obtained from blood. The receptors originated from a human donor with ulcerative colitis or Crohn's disease, or a healthy co-twin of an affected twin (not recorded which). Each CDR3 is given with its conserved first and last residue.

cdr3_aa j_call v_call
CASHSGITTGELFF TRBJ2-2 TRBV2
CAWSVGQNYEQYF TRBJ2-7 TRBV30
CASSLASGGNTGELFF TRBJ2-2 TRBV11-2
CASSLERGGIQYF TRBJ2-4 TRBV7-8
CASSQDGDLNTGELFF TRBJ2-2 TRBV4-1
CASSLGPRVNYGYTF TRBJ1-2 TRBV7-9
CASSLDRGGAKNIQYF TRBJ2-4 TRBV2
CASSLATGGGETQYF TRBJ2-5 TRBV7-8
CASNLGGQGNYEQYF TRBJ2-7 TRBV12-3/TRBV12-4
CATSDTSGGHRNEQFF TRBJ2-1 TRBV24-1
CSARDDRATAKGYTF TRBJ1-2 TRBV20-1
CASSPWGGSSYNEQFF TRBJ2-1 TRBV28
CASRHAGIRGDEQFF TRBJ2-1 TRBV7-3
CASSLGRGQPGTSEQYF TRBJ2-7 TRBV11-2
CACIQGIDRTGELFF TRBJ2-2 TRBV6-1
CASSKHYLGNTIYF TRBJ1-3 TRBV6-1
CASPERGGEQFF TRBJ2-1 TRBV12-3/TRBV12-4
CASSPLRVLDQPQHF TRBJ1-5 TRBV18
CASKGQPNNEQFF TRBJ2-1 TRBV18
CSASRAGGNQPQHF TRBJ1-5 TRBV20-1
CASSVGGWDIQYF TRBJ2-4 TRBV9
CASSVGKGNYGYTF TRBJ1-2 TRBV9
CASSYREGSNQPQHF TRBJ1-5 TRBV7-2
CASSLGGAGQPQHF TRBJ1-5 TRBV6-2/TRBV6-3
CASSLYGQGMGEAFF TRBJ1-1 TRBV7-3
CASTRTGTGGTYGYTF TRBJ1-2 TRBV27